The 23 T cell receptor beta chains below all came from one sample that was sequenced in a study of shared clonotypes between healthy human individuals. The naive CD8 subset, CD45RO-negative cells positively selected for CCR7, excluded terminally differentiated effector memory CD45RA+ cells. Clones were sequenced by immunoSEQ multiplex PCR, and TCRdb holds only the in-frame ones, with some missing. The profile shows millions of clones, roughly 91% of them singletons. Specimen: naive CD8+ T cells from PBMCs. The source is a man between 18 and 29 years old in good health. Some clones in this sample may be carry-over from other donors' samples.

This chain connects TRBV2 to TRBJ2-5, with D hard to call. V gave up 2 bases and J gave up 10 bases, with 11 bases separating them. Germline CDR1 and CDR2: SNHLY and FYNNEI. The CDR3 spans 12 residues. The CDR3 DNA reads TGTGCCAGCAGTGAATTTTCTGGAAACCAGTACTTC. Translation gives CASSEFSGNQYF. Combining the CDR3 with reference TRBV2 and TRBJ2-5 gives the whole variable domain EPEVTQTPSHQVTQMGQEVILRCVPISNHLYFYWYRQILGQKVEFLVSFYNNEISEKSEIFDDQFSVERPDGSNFTLKIRSTKLEDSAMYFCASSEFSGNQYFGPGTRLLVL.

This clone was found once. The V and J genes are TRBV4-2 and TRBJ2-7; possibly TRBD2 for D (6 bases). V dropped 0 bases and J dropped 4 bases, with 16 bases sitting between them. The CDR3 runs to 16 residues. CDR1 is LGHNA and CDR2 is YNFKEQ in the germline V gene. CDR3 sequence: CASSQESTGENYEQYF. CDR3 nucleotide sequence: TGTGCCAGCAGCCAAGAGTCGACGGGAGAGAATTACGAGCAGTACTTC.

V and J are TRBV19 and TRBJ1-1; tentatively, D is TRBD1 (5 bases). V lost 5 bases and J 2 bases, leaving 24 bases between the germline ends. The CDR3 has 18 amino acids. Germline CDR1 reads LNHDA; CDR2 reads SQIVND (reference sequence). CDR3 nucleotides: TGTGCCAGTAGTGCGCTCCTCCTGACCAGGGTAGAAAACACTGAAGCTTTCTTT. Its protein product is CASSALLLTRVENTEAFF.

V and J are TRBV11-2 and TRBJ2-7; 11 positions agree with TRBD2. Germline CDR1 and CDR2: SGHAT and FQNNGV. The CDR3 runs to 16 residues. V gave up 5 bases and J gave up 4 bases; unmatched junction bases: 10. The CDR3 DNA reads TGTGCCAGCAGCCTATTTCAACTAGCGGGGGTATACGAGCAGTACTTC. Its protein product is CASSLFQLAGVYEQYF.

The V call is TRBV30, the J call TRBJ2-5; D unresolved. CDR3 size: 13 residues. V was pared by 0 bases and J by 3 bases, with 8 bases between. Germline V gene lookup returns CDR1 GTSNPN and CDR2 SVGIG (reference sequence). In DNA, the CDR3 is TGTGCCTGGAGTGTGATGAGGAAAGAGACCCAGTACTTC. Its protein is CAWSVMRKETQYF.

The chain carries TRBV7-8 and TRBJ1-4; D gene uncertain. CDR3 length: 16 amino acids. The V gene's germline CDR1 is SGHVS and CDR2 FQNEAQ. Trimming stripped 1 base from V and 4 bases from J, with 13 bases between. The CDR3 loop is CASSLGVEGFNEKLFF. The CDR3 DNA reads TGTGCCAGCAGCTTAGGGGTGGAGGGCTTTAATGAAAAACTGTTTTTT.

The V and J genes are TRBV7-9 and TRBJ2-1; 10 bases align to TRBD2. The CDR3 has 16 residues. Germline assignment: CDR1 SEHNR and CDR2 FQNEAQ (reference sequence). Trimming cost V 5 bases and J 1 base; bases outside gene matches: 5. The CDR3 region has the DNA TGTGCCAGCAGCCAACTACTAGCGGGGTCCTACAATGAGCAGTTCTTC. Amino acids: CASSQLLAGSYNEQFF.

V is TRBV2 and J is TRBJ1-1; TRBD1 matches at 8 bases. CDR1 and CDR2 from the germline V gene are SNHLY and FYNNEI. Trimming took 10 bases from V and 10 from J; bases not matched to a gene: 8. The CDR3 covers 11 residues. CDR3 loop: CANGQGSLAFF. CDR3 sequence (DNA): TGTGCCAATGGACAGGGCTCCTTAGCTTTCTTT.

V is TRBV10-2 and J is TRBJ2-2; 11 nucleotides agree with TRBD1. This CDR3 comprises 14 residues. Germline CDR1 reads WSHSY; CDR2 reads SAAADI. V lost 11 bases to trimming and J lost 4 bases; unmatched junction nucleotides: 6. The CDR3: CALEDRGPTGELFF. DNA of the CDR3: TGCGCCTTAGAGGACAGGGGGCCCACCGGGGAGCTGTTTTTT.

This CDR3 is CASSLRRAHSGNTIYF. DNA of the CDR3: TGTGCCAGCAGCTTGCGGCGGGCCCACTCTGGAAACACCATATATTTT. This chain joins TRBV5-8 and TRBJ1-3, with D uncertain. CDR1 and CDR2 from the germline V gene are SGHTS and YDEGEE. This CDR3 has 16 residues. V shed 1 base and J shed 0 bases, with 11 bases lying between them.

V usage is TRBV7-9 and J usage is TRBJ2-5; the D is unclear. In germline, CDR1 is SEHNR, CDR2 FQNEAQ (reference sequence). The CDR3 contains 13 residues. V shed 3 bases and J shed 0 bases, with 5 bases lying between them. The CDR3 here is CASSFDHQETQYF. CDR3 nucleotides: TGTGCCAGCAGCTTTGACCACCAAGAGACCCAGTACTTC.

This rearrangement joins TRBV29-1 to TRBJ2-5, with D possibly matching TRBD1 (6 bases). Deletions cut 1 base from V and 3 bases from J, with 15 bases between. This CDR3 has 15 amino acids. Germline CDR1 SQVTM, CDR2 ANQGSEA. Written as DNA, the CDR3 is TGCAGCGTTGAAGCCAGGGGCCTCCAAGAAGAGACCCAGTACTTC. Translated, it gives CSVEARGLQEETQYF.

The chain joins TRBV27 to TRBJ1-2; 8 nucleotides align to TRBD1. V lost 4 bases and J lost 6; bases outside the gene matches: 4. In germline, CDR1 is MNHEY, CDR2 SMNVEV (reference sequence). The CDR3 consists of 13 residues. The CDR3: CASSWTGKDGYTF. CDR3 bases: TGTGCCAGCAGTTGGACAGGGAAGGATGGCTACACCTTC.

The gene calls are TRBV28 and TRBJ2-2; D call uncertain. Per germline, CDR1 MDHEN and CDR2 SYDVKM. The CDR3 loop spans 14 amino acids. Trimming removed 2 bases at V and 4 bases at J, with 8 bases between. CDR3 loop: CASSLLSGTGELFF. The CDR3 region has the DNA TGTGCCAGCAGTTTACTGAGTGGCACCGGGGAGCTGTTTTTT.

A word on this clone: The same CDR3 also results from other DNA sequences found in this sample. The chain carries TRBV7-9 and TRBJ1-1; D remains unclear. V lost 3 bases and J lost 2, with 4 bases in between. From germline, CDR1 is SEHNR and CDR2 FQNEAQ (reference sequence). The CDR3 length is 12 residues. The CDR3, as DNA: TGTGCCAGCAGCTTCGGAAACACTGAAGCTTTCTTT. This codes for CASSFGNTEAFF.

This clone has a handful of counts. The rearrangement joins TRBV10-3 to TRBJ2-1, with D possibly being TRBD1 or TRBD2 (6 bases each). V was clipped by 6 bases and J by 8 bases, with 20 bases between them. Germline loops: CDR1 ENHRY, CDR2 SYGVKD. The CDR3 is 15 amino acids. CDR3 protein: CAIRGSAGSGDEQFF. CDR3 bases: TGTGCCATCAGGGGGAGCGCGGGATCAGGGGATGAGCAGTTCTTC.

This chain joins TRBV15 and TRBJ2-1; D remains unclear. Per the germline V gene, CDR1 is LNHNV and CDR2 is YYDKDF (reference sequence). The CDR3 extends over 15 amino acids. The V and J ends lost 0 bases and 7 bases respectively, with 13 bases between them. CDR3 region: CATSRDWNDLNEQFF. In nucleotides, the CDR3 is TGTGCCACCAGCAGAGATTGGAACGACCTTAATGAGCAGTTCTTC. The variable domain in full, with the rest retrieved from reference TRBV15 and TRBJ2-1, is DAMVIQNPRYQVTQFGKPVTLSCSQTLNHNVMYWYQQKSSQAPKLLFHYYDKDFNNEADTPDNFQSRRPNTSFCFLDIRSPGLGDTAMYLCATSRDWNDLNEQFFGPGTRLTVL.

The CDR3 sequence is CASSGLAGNNEQFF. CDR3 DNA sequence: TGTGCCAGCAGCGGACTAGCGGGAAACAATGAGCAGTTCTTC. The gene calls are TRBV28 and TRBJ2-1; 12 nucleotides agree with TRBD2. Germline trimming cut 6 bases from V and 5 bases from J; bases unmatched to any gene: 2. The CDR3 spans 14 residues. Per germline, CDR1 MDHEN and CDR2 SYDVKM.

This rearrangement joins TRBV5-4 to TRBJ2-7; 8 positions agree with TRBD1. The CDR3 is 15 amino acids. Germline V gene lookup returns CDR1 SGHNT and CDR2 YYREEE (reference sequence). The V segment lost 1 base and the J segment 4 bases; nucleotides outside the gene matches: 7. The DNA of the CDR3 is TGTGCCAGCAGCTTGACAGGGGGAGTAAGATACGAGCAGTACTTC. Translation gives CASSLTGGVRYEQYF.

The gene calls are TRBV23-1 and TRBJ2-5, with TRBD1 identical over 9 bases. TRBV23-1 is an open reading frame whose function is uncertain. The CDR3 runs 17 residues. V dropped 6 bases and J dropped 4; count of bases not matched to a gene: 15. CDR3 DNA: TGCGCCAGCAGACCCTCCCAGCCGGGACAGGGAATAGAGACCCAGTACTTC. It is translated as CASRPSQPGQGIETQYF.

The chain is built from TRBV27 and TRBJ1-1; TRBD1 is a possible D gene (6 bases). The CDR3 contains 14 residues. V was cut by 6 bases and J by 6 bases, with 17 bases left in between. Germline V gene lookup returns CDR1 MNHEY and CDR2 SMNVEV (reference sequence). The CDR3 nucleotides read TGTGCCAGCAGACTCGGAGGGGGGTTCTCTGAAGCTTTCTTT. This sequence encodes CASRLGGGFSEAFF.

The V and J genes are TRBV19 and TRBJ1-1, with a tentative D call TRBD1 (6 bases). V lost 3 bases, J lost 1 base, and 9 bases lay in between. The CDR3 loop spans 14 amino acids. Germline CDR1 reads LNHDA; CDR2 reads SQIVND (reference sequence). The CDR3 DNA reads TGTGCCAGTAGTATCAGGGGAGAGAACACTGAAGCTTTCTTT. Protein product: CASSIRGENTEAFF.

A remark on this clone: Distinct nucleotide sequences in the sample also encode this CDR3. CDR3 residues: CASSLLGYNEQFF. DNA for the CDR3: TGTGCCAGCAGTTTGCTAGGATACAATGAGCAGTTCTTC. The V call is TRBV27, the J call TRBJ2-1, with unresolved D. The length of the CDR3 is 13 residues. CDR1 is MNHEY and CDR2 is SMNVEV in the germline V gene (reference sequence). The V and J ends lost 3 bases and 4 bases respectively, with 7 bases between them.